These 19 T cell receptor beta chains originate from one sample sequenced in a study of cytomegalovirus exposure and HLA in healthy donors. Primers included in the PCR were 60 Vbeta and 13 Jbeta primers. Clones were sequenced by immunoSEQ multiplex PCR, and TCRdb holds only the in-frame ones, with some missing. In the table there are about 81,000 clones, 77% of which are singletons. Sample: PBMCs. The receptors derive from a man aged 50 to 60 in good health and CMV-seropositive.

The genes are TRBV7-2 and TRBJ2-7, with D maybe TRBD2 (6 bases). Trimming left V 3 bases short and J 7 bases short, with 13 bases between. The V gene's germline CDR1 is SGHTA and CDR2 FQGNSA. The CDR3 has 13 residues. The CDR3 nucleotides are TGTGCCAGCAGCTTTAGGGCGGCGGGGGAGCAGTACTTC. Protein sequence: CASSFRAAGEQYF.

The chain employs TRBV11-3 and TRBJ2-7; 9 nucleotides line up with TRBD1. The CDR3 spans 14 residues. J gave up 6 bases and V 4 bases, and 7 bases lay outside the gene matches. The germline CDR1 and CDR2 sequences are SGHNT and YENEEA. CDR3 DNA sequence: TGTGCCAGCAGCTCGACCCAGACAGGGGGCGAGCAGTACTTC. Its translation is CASSSTQTGGEQYF.

This clone was seen only once. The chain has TRBV19 and TRBJ1-1; 8 bases map to TRBD1. Germline lookup yields CDR1 LNHDA and CDR2 SQIVND (reference sequence). Unmatched junction bases numbered 11, after V lost 5 bases and J lost 3 bases. The CDR3 runs to 16 residues. For the CDR3, the DNA is TGTGCCAGTAGTCCTGGACAGGGTGGTTTGCACACTGAAGCTTTCTTT. This translates into CASSPGQGGLHTEAFF.

This clone was observed once. The chain combines TRBV5-1 with TRBJ2-1; D remains ambiguous. Trimming pared 5 bases from V and 8 bases from J, leaving 23 bases between. Germline loops: CDR1 SGHRS, CDR2 YFSETQ. The CDR3 has 16 residues. Written as DNA, the CDR3 is TGCGCCAGCAGTCCCCCTAAGAGTGCGGAGATAGATGAGCAGTTCTTC. Translated, it gives CASSPPKSAEIDEQFF.

The V call is TRBV18, the J call TRBJ1-1; tentatively, D is TRBD1 (5 bases). Looked up from germline, CDR1 is KGHSH and CDR2 is LQKENI. With 1 base removed from V and 1 base from J, the gap between germline ends came to 10 bases. This CDR3 region has 15 residues. The CDR3 DNA sequence: TGTGCCAGCTCACCACGGATACAGGAGAACACTGAAGCTTTCTTT. Translating gives CASSPRIQENTEAFF.

For the CDR3, the DNA is TGTGCCACCAGCAGAGGTACGACAGGCTATGGCTACACCTTC. Translating it yields CATSRGTTGYGYTF. The chain combines TRBV15 with TRBJ1-2, with a weak D call TRBD1 (6 bases). Trimming pared 1 base from V and 4 bases from J, leaving 10 bases between. The CDR3 length is 14 residues. Germline V CDR1 and CDR2: LNHNV, YYDKDF (reference sequence).

The chain links TRBV19 to TRBJ2-5; 13 nucleotides match TRBD2. Germline V gene lookup returns CDR1 LNHDA and CDR2 SQIVND (reference sequence). V lost 5 bases to trimming and J lost 6 bases; unmatched junction nucleotides: 3. This CDR3 is 14 amino acids long. CDR3 nucleotides: TGTGCCAGTAGTGAGACTAGCGGGGGGCAGACCCAGTACTTC. Translating gives CASSETSGGQTQYF.

This clone is medium-sized in the sample. The rearrangement uses TRBV29-1 and TRBJ2-1; unclear D gene. CDR3 length: 15 amino acids. Trimming shortened V by 1 base and J by 1 base, and 11 bases separated the two germline ends. Germline V gene sequence: CDR1 SQVTM, CDR2 ANQGSEA. This CDR3 reads CSVEVTQISYNEQFF. CDR3 bases: TGCAGCGTTGAAGTCACCCAGATATCCTACAATGAGCAGTTCTTC.

The chain joins TRBV29-1 to TRBJ1-2, with D hard to call. From germline, CDR1 is SQVTM and CDR2 ANQGSEA. This CDR3 has 15 residues. Trimming removed 0 bases at V and 1 base at J, with 12 bases between. The CDR3 DNA is TGCAGCGTTGAAGACCAGTCCGGGATTAACTATGGCTACACCTTC. It codes for CSVEDQSGINYGYTF. Supplemented by reference TRBV29-1 and TRBJ1-2, the full variable domain reads SAVISQKPSRDICQRGTSLTIQCQVDSQVTMMFWYRQQPGQSLTLIATANQGSEATYESGFVIDKFPISRPNLTFSTLTVSNMSPEDSSIYLCSVEDQSGINYGYTFGSGTRLTVV.

This sequence joins TRBV5-1 and TRBJ1-3, with 7 bases that match TRBD1. V shed 4 bases and J 4 bases; nucleotides not matched to a gene: 8. The CDR3 extends over 15 amino acids. Germline loops: CDR1 SGHRS, CDR2 YFSETQ. CDR3 coding DNA: TGCGCCAGCAGCCTACAGGGGACCGAGGGAAACACCATATATTTT. It encodes CASSLQGTEGNTIYF.

This chain connects TRBV18 to TRBJ1-3; 9 bases are shared with TRBD1. CDR3 length: 17 residues. With 4 bases clipped from V and 6 bases from J, the junction kept 13 bases outside the gene matches. CDR1 and CDR2 from the germline V gene are KGHSH and LQKENI. Here the CDR3 DNA reads TGTGCCAGCTCACGTTTTCGGGACAGGGAACTCGAAAACACCATATATTTT. This translates into CASSRFRDRELENTIYF.

The V and J genes are TRBV30 and TRBJ1-1; unclear D gene. The V and J ends lost 8 bases and 3 bases respectively, with 13 bases between them. CDR1 is GTSNPN and CDR2 is SVGIG in the germline V gene (reference sequence). The CDR3 runs to 12 residues. As DNA, the CDR3 is TGTGCCACCGGGGAGGGCCACACTGAAGCTTTCTTT. Its translation: CATGEGHTEAFF.

This rearrangement joins TRBV14 to TRBJ2-7; TRBD1 is a possible D gene (5 bases). This CDR3 has 15 amino acids. Germline CDR1 is SGHDN and CDR2 is FVKESK. The V end lost 4 bases, the J end lost 0 bases, and 13 bases lay between the germline ends. In DNA, the CDR3 is TGTGCCAGCAGCCGAACAGGTGGTAGCTCCTACGAGCAGTACTTC. Translation gives CASSRTGGSSYEQYF. The whole variable domain, filled in from reference TRBV14 and TRBJ2-7, reads EAGVTQFPSHSVIEKGQTVTLRCDPISGHDNLYWYRRVMGKEIKFLLHFVKESKQDESGMPNNRFLAERTGGTYSTLKVQPAELEDSGVYFCASSRTGGSSYEQYFGPGTRLTVT.

DNA for the CDR3: TGTGCCTGGAGTGTACTGTACAGAACACAAGAGACCCAGTACTTC. This translates into CAWSVLYRTQETQYF. This chain uses TRBV30 with TRBJ2-5; D gene uncertain. CDR3 length: 15 residues. Germline V CDR1 and CDR2: GTSNPN, SVGIG (reference sequence). Trimming shortened V by 0 bases and J by 2 bases, and 13 bases separated the two germline ends.

The chain couples TRBV9 to TRBJ2-1; D possibly corresponds to TRBD1 (6 bases). CDR1 is SGDLS and CDR2 is YYNGEE in the germline V gene. This CDR3 is built from 13 residues. The V gene lost 0 bases and the J gene lost 8 bases, with 9 bases spanning the gap. CDR3 region: CASSVDTGYEQFF. CDR3 DNA: TGTGCCAGCAGCGTAGATACAGGGTATGAGCAGTTCTTC.

CDR3 protein: CASGDLQEQFF. The DNA of the CDR3 is TGTGCCAGCGGAGACCTTCAGGAGCAGTTCTTC. V gene TRBV6-6 combines with J gene TRBJ2-1; no clear D. There are 11 residues in the CDR3. The V end was cut by 8 bases, the J end by 10 bases, with 12 bases between. Germline V gene data show CDR1 as MNHNY and CDR2 as SVGAGI (reference sequence).

This clone came up a few times. The chain uses TRBV14 and TRBJ2-7; 7 nucleotides match TRBD1. The CDR3 sequence is 17 residues long. Germline V gene data show CDR1 as SGHDN and CDR2 as FVKESK. Trimming removed 4 bases from V and 5 bases from J; junction bases left unmatched: 17. For the CDR3, the DNA is TGTGCCAGCAGCCCACGGACATACAGGGGCCATCGTCACGAGCAGTACTTC. Translating gives CASSPRTYRGHRHEQYF. The whole variable domain, filled in from reference TRBV14 and TRBJ2-7, reads EAGVTQFPSHSVIEKGQTVTLRCDPISGHDNLYWYRRVMGKEIKFLLHFVKESKQDESGMPNNRFLAERTGGTYSTLKVQPAELEDSGVYFCASSPRTYRGHRHEQYFGPGTRLTVT.

This clone showed up just once. This chain joins TRBV7-9 and TRBJ2-2, with a possible D match to TRBD2 (5 bases). CDR1 is SEHNR and CDR2 is FQNEAQ in the germline V gene (reference sequence). V was shortened by 7 bases and J by 4 bases, with 19 bases between the two germline ends. The CDR3 has 16 residues. The CDR3 here is CASTWLGEQPTGELFF. The DNA of the CDR3 is TGTGCCAGCACGTGGCTCGGGGAACAGCCCACCGGGGAGCTGTTTTTT.

This rearrangement joins TRBV19 to TRBJ2-1, with TRBD2 identical over 10 bases. Unmatched junction bases numbered 3, after V lost 9 bases and J lost 4 bases. CDR1 and CDR2 (germline): LNHDA, SQIVND (reference sequence). This CDR3 region has 13 residues. CDR3 loop: CASGTSAYNEQFF. Written as DNA, the CDR3 is TGTGCCAGCGGGACTAGCGCATACAATGAGCAGTTCTTC.